The next 31 T cell receptor beta chains were all read from a single sample in a study of graft-versus-host responses after intestinal transplantation. These receptors are not linked to any known antigen. The repertoire was sequenced with immunoSEQ multiplex PCR; TCRdb's copy has only in-frame clones and lacks some. Of tens of thousands of clones detected, approximately 95% appear once; the ten largest clones hold 0.2% to 0.25%. Here the sequenced sample was unstimulated CD4+ T cells sorted from spleen or lymph node cells, taken before transplant. These receptors were obtained from a human donor who was the organ donor for an intestinal transplant.

V is TRBV5-1 and J is TRBJ2-5, with 7 bases lining up with TRBD2. The CDR3 runs 14 residues. V lost 4 bases, J lost 4 bases, and 7 bases stayed unmatched. Germline lookup yields CDR1 SGHRS and CDR2 YFSETQ. The CDR3 loop is CASSRTSLGETQYF. CDR3 in DNA: TGCGCCAGCAGCAGGACTAGTTTAGGAGAGACCCAGTACTTC.

This chain links TRBV30 with TRBJ2-7; perhaps TRBD1 as D (6 bases). The CDR3 consists of 12 residues. The V end lost 3 bases, the J end lost 2 bases, and 8 bases lay between the germline ends. Germline lookup yields CDR1 GTSNPN and CDR2 SVGIG (reference sequence). The CDR3 coding sequence is TGTGCCTGGAGACAGGGTGCCTACGAGCAGTACTTC. This translates into CAWRQGAYEQYF. Drawing the rest from reference TRBV30 and TRBJ2-7, the complete variable domain is SQTIHQWPATLVQPVGSPLSLECTVEGTSNPNLYWYRQAAGRGLQLLFYSVGIGQISSEVPQNLSASRPQDRQFILSSKKLLLSDSGFYLCAWRQGAYEQYFGPGTRLTVT.

V and J are TRBV5-6 and TRBJ2-5; 13 bases fit TRBD2. The CDR3 is made up of 16 amino acids. Trimming at V came to 1 base and at J to 5 bases, leaving 5 bases not matched to a gene. Looked up from germline, CDR1 is SGHDT and CDR2 is YYEEEE. CDR3 in amino acids: CASSLRTSGGVETQYF. Here the CDR3 DNA reads TGTGCCAGCAGCTTGAGGACTAGCGGGGGTGTTGAGACCCAGTACTTC.

V is TRBV9 and J is TRBJ2-3; no reliable D call. The CDR3 has 14 amino acids. V lost 0 bases and J 2 bases, leaving 7 bases between the germline ends. Per the germline V gene, CDR1 is SGDLS and CDR2 is YYNGEE. The CDR3 sequence: CASSVDDNTDTQYF. The CDR3 DNA follows: TGTGCCAGCAGCGTAGATGACAACACAGATACGCAGTATTTT.

The chain links TRBV7-3 to TRBJ1-6; D gene ambiguous. The V end lost 0 bases, the J end lost 15 bases, and 18 bases lay between the germline ends. The CDR3 is made up of 15 amino acids. Per the germline V gene, CDR1 is SGHTA and CDR2 is FQGTGA. The CDR3 region is CASSLTGRFGARLHF. Here the CDR3 DNA reads TGTGCCAGCAGCTTAACGGGGAGGTTTGGCGCACGCCTCCACTTT.

CDR3 coding DNA: TGTGCCAGCAGCTTAGGGTGGGTTCCCGGGCCGAACACTGAAGCTTTCTTT. Translating gives CASSLGWVPGPNTEAFF. The V gene is TRBV7-2, the J gene TRBJ1-1; D gene uncertain. Germline V gene data show CDR1 as SGHTA and CDR2 as FQGNSA. The V end was cut by 1 base, the J end by 1 base, with 16 bases between. This CDR3 is 17 amino acids long.

The chain is built from TRBV6-1 and TRBJ1-5, with a tentative D call TRBD1 (5 bases). Trimming pared 2 bases from V and 5 bases from J, leaving 10 bases between. Per the germline V gene, CDR1 is MNHNS and CDR2 is SASEGT. This CDR3 spans 14 amino acids. CDR3 residues: CASSEQGGYQPQHF. The DNA of the CDR3 is TGTGCCAGCAGTGAACAGGGTGGGTATCAGCCCCAGCATTTT.

The rearrangement uses TRBV9 and TRBJ2-5; TRBD2 matches 15 bases. Germline V gives CDR1 SGDLS, CDR2 YYNGEE. The CDR3 has 16 residues. Trimming at V came to 3 bases and at J to 5 bases, leaving 5 bases not matched to a gene. DNA for the CDR3: TGTGCCAGCAGCGGGACTAGCGGGGGGGCCCGTGAGACCCAGTACTTC. Encoded protein: CASSGTSGGARETQYF. The full variable domain, with the rest looked up from reference TRBV9 and TRBJ2-5, is DSGVTQTPKHLITATGQRVTLRCSPRSGDLSVYWYQQSLDQGLQFLIQYYNGEERAKGNILERFSAQQFPDLHSELNLSSLELGDSALYFCASSGTSGGARETQYFGPGTRLLVL.

This sequence joins TRBV18 and TRBJ2-3; tentatively, D is TRBD2 (6 bases). The CDR3 consists of 18 residues. Trimming removed 3 bases from V and 0 bases from J, with 19 bases in between. Germline CDR1 and CDR2: KGHSH and LQKENI. This CDR3 reads CASSPSAGLNPSTDTQYF. CDR3 nucleotides: TGTGCCAGCTCACCGTCCGCGGGACTCAACCCTAGCACAGATACGCAGTATTTT.

The chain joins TRBV29-1 to TRBJ2-2, with unresolved D. V was cut by 7 bases and J by 8 bases, with 14 bases left in between. CDR3 length: 12 amino acids. Germline V lookup: CDR1 SQVTM, CDR2 ANQGSEA. CDR3: CSAHDWRGELFF. In DNA form, the CDR3 reads TGCAGCGCCCACGACTGGCGGGGGGAGCTGTTTTTT.

J is TRBJ2-3 and V is TRBV11-2; D may match TRBD1 or TRBD2 (5 bases each). V gave up 4 bases and J gave up 2 bases, with 10 bases separating them. This CDR3 has 14 amino acids. The germline CDR1 and CDR2 sequences are SGHAT and FQNNGV. In nucleotides, the CDR3 is TGTGCCAGCAGCTCCGGGACGTACACAGATACGCAGTATTTT. Its protein product is CASSSGTYTDTQYF.

The CDR3 coding sequence is TGTGCCAGCAGCTTGACAGGGGAAACTGAAGCTTTCTTT. It is translated as CASSLTGETEAFF. V gene TRBV5-6 combines with J gene TRBJ1-1; TRBD1 aligns across 7 bases. CDR1 is SGHDT, CDR2 YYEEEE, per germline. This CDR3 is built from 13 residues. Germline trimming cut 1 base from V and 5 bases from J; bases unmatched to any gene: 2.

This clone was seen once. The chain links TRBV7-2 to TRBJ2-3; 8 bases match TRBD1. CDR3 length: 15 amino acids. Germline V gene data show CDR1 as SGHTA and CDR2 as FQGNSA. The V and J ends lost 2 bases and 3 bases, in that order; junction bases with no gene match: 4. The CDR3 DNA is TGTGCCAGCAGCTTAAGAGACAGGGGAACAGATACGCAGTATTTT. This sequence encodes CASSLRDRGTDTQYF.

The chain employs TRBV7-2 and TRBJ2-3; the match to TRBD1 covers 7 bases. Germline V gene lookup returns CDR1 SGHTA and CDR2 FQGNSA. Trimming took 0 bases from V and 0 from J; bases not matched to a gene: 6. This CDR3 comprises 17 residues. The CDR3 sequence: CASSLARTGPSTDTQYF. As DNA, the CDR3 is TGTGCCAGCAGCTTAGCCAGGACAGGCCCTAGCACAGATACGCAGTATTTT.

The gene calls are TRBV4-2 and TRBJ1-2; D ambiguous. In germline, CDR1 is LGHNA, CDR2 YNFKEQ. Trimming pared 0 bases from V and 0 bases from J, leaving 11 bases between. The CDR3 has 16 residues. The CDR3 protein is CASSQEGSRSNYGYTF. CDR3 bases: TGTGCCAGCAGCCAAGAAGGGAGCAGGTCTAACTATGGCTACACCTTC.

This chain uses TRBV20-1 with TRBJ1-2, with D tentatively TRBD1 (5 bases). Trimming pared 2 bases from V and 11 bases from J, leaving 12 bases between. The CDR3 is 11 residues long. Germline CDR1 DFQATT, CDR2 SNEGSKA (reference sequence). The DNA of the CDR3 is TGCAGTGCTAGACGGCAGGGACGATACACCTTC. Its translation: CSARRQGRYTF.

The chain combines TRBV28 with TRBJ1-1, with D possibly TRBD1 on 5 matching bases. The CDR3 is 13 residues long. V dropped 10 bases and J dropped 1 base, with 13 bases sitting between them. Germline CDR1 MDHEN, CDR2 SYDVKM. The chain's CDR3 is CATKGLGNTEAFF. DNA of the CDR3: TGTGCCACCAAGGGGCTGGGGAACACTGAAGCTTTCTTT.

The chain links TRBV4-1 to TRBJ1-4, with a tentative D call TRBD1 (5 bases). The CDR3 has 16 residues. The germline V gene has CDR1 MGHRA and CDR2 YSYEKL. V was cut by 0 bases and J by 8 bases, with 16 bases left in between. In DNA, the CDR3 is TGCGCCAGCAGCCAAGATTTCAGGGCATTACAGGAAAAACTGTTTTTT. As protein: CASSQDFRALQEKLFF.

The chain links TRBV11-2 to TRBJ2-3, with D possibly matching TRBD2 (5 bases). This CDR3 has 14 amino acids. Germline V gene lookup returns CDR1 SGHAT and CDR2 FQNNGV. The V end lost 1 base, the J end lost 2 bases, and 7 bases lay between the germline ends. The CDR3 loop is CASSLGRFTDTQYF. The CDR3 DNA follows: TGTGCCAGCAGCTTAGGGAGGTTCACAGATACGCAGTATTTT.

This chain uses TRBV9 with TRBJ2-6; 13 nucleotides line up with TRBD2. The trim removed 0 bases at V and 3 bases at J, leaving 6 bases unmatched. Germline V CDR1 and CDR2: SGDLS, YYNGEE. The CDR3 is made up of 19 amino acids. The CDR3 here is CASSVATSGGAFGANVLTF. The CDR3 DNA reads as TGTGCCAGCAGCGTAGCTACTAGCGGGGGGGCCTTTGGGGCCAACGTCCTGACTTTC.

This clone was detected only once. The chain couples TRBV7-2 to TRBJ2-7; the match to TRBD2 covers 14 bases. The CDR3 contains 14 residues. The ends lost 3 bases at V and 6 bases at J; junction bases unmatched: 1. Germline V gene lookup returns CDR1 SGHTA and CDR2 FQGNSA. The CDR3 nucleotides read TGTGCCAGCAGCTTGACTAGCGGGGGGGCCGAGCAGTACTTC. Translation: CASSLTSGGAEQYF. Full variable domain (remainder filled in from reference TRBV7-2 and TRBJ2-7): GAGVSQSPSNKVTEKGKDVELRCDPISGHTALYWYRQSLGQGLEFLIYFQGNSAPDKSGLPSDRFSAERTGGSVSTLTIQRTQQEDSAVYLCASSLTSGGAEQYFGPGTRLTVT.

The chain is built from TRBV4-2 and TRBJ2-2; possible D gene TRBD2, 6 bases. V was trimmed by 3 bases and J by 0 bases, leaving 8 bases between them. This CDR3 comprises 15 residues. The germline CDR1 and CDR2 sequences are LGHNA and YNFKEQ. CDR3 DNA sequence: TGTGCCAGCAGCCATGGCGGGGCGAACACCGGGGAGCTGTTTTTT. The encoded protein is CASSHGGANTGELFF.

The J gene is TRBJ1-2, the V gene TRBV19; 8 nucleotides line up with TRBD1. The CDR3 is 14 amino acids. V was pared by 6 bases and J by 1 base, with 4 bases of the junction left unmatched. The germline V gene has CDR1 LNHDA and CDR2 SQIVND (reference sequence). The CDR3 region has the DNA TGTGCCAGTAGCCGGACAGGGAATAACTATGGCTACACCTTC. It specifies CASSRTGNNYGYTF.

This CDR3 is CASSMGPGRGAYEQYF. The CDR3, as DNA: TGTGCCAGCAGCATGGGGCCGGGGAGGGGAGCTTACGAGCAGTACTTC. The chain has TRBV21-1 and TRBJ2-7; the table assigns TRBD2, which was not confirmed against the DNA. TRBV21-1 is a pseudogene segment. The CDR3 sequence is 16 residues long.

The chain employs TRBV30 and TRBJ2-5, with D possibly matching TRBD2 (7 bases). Germline-derived CDR1 and CDR2 are GTSNPN and SVGIG (reference sequence). Trimming took off 1 base at V and 5 bases at J, with 17 bases between the two ends. The CDR3 is made up of 15 amino acids. This CDR3 is CAWSGRGAQMETQYF. For the CDR3, the DNA is TGTGCCTGGAGTGGACGGGGGGCTCAAATGGAGACCCAGTACTTC.

The CDR3, as DNA: TGTGCCAGCAGCGTAGGGGCTAGCGGGGGGCAGACCCAGTACTTC. It codes for CASSVGASGGQTQYF. This chain joins TRBV9 and TRBJ2-5, with 11 bases matching TRBD2. J gave up 6 bases and V 0 bases, and 4 bases lay outside the gene matches. The CDR3 consists of 15 residues. Per germline, CDR1 SGDLS and CDR2 YYNGEE.

This rearrangement joins TRBV5-1 to TRBJ2-3, with a weak D call TRBD1 (6 bases). The CDR3 loop spans 15 amino acids. Germline V CDR1 and CDR2: SGHRS, YFSETQ. The germline V and J ends were trimmed by 3 bases and 3 bases, with 14 bases remaining between them. The CDR3 loop reads CASSSTQGSTDTQYF. As DNA, the CDR3 is TGCGCCAGCAGCTCAACACAGGGATCAACAGATACGCAGTATTTT.

The chain recombines TRBV7-8 with TRBJ1-6; D not certain. This CDR3 is built from 14 residues. Germline V gene sequence: CDR1 SGHVS, CDR2 FQNEAQ. Trimming shortened V by 5 bases and J by 5 bases, and 10 bases separated the two germline ends. DNA of the CDR3: TGTGCCAGCAGCCCGGGCAGCAATAATTCACCCCTCCACTTT. This encodes CASSPGSNNSPLHF.

The chain combines TRBV28 with TRBJ1-4, with TRBD1 identical over 8 bases. The length of the CDR3 is 15 residues. Germline V gives CDR1 MDHEN, CDR2 SYDVKM. J lost 8 bases, V lost 6 bases, and 11 bases had no gene match. This CDR3 is CASRPNRGLVEKLFF. The CDR3 bases are TGTGCCAGCAGGCCTAACAGGGGGTTGGTGGAAAAACTGTTTTTT.

The CDR3 here is CASSLHARGEQETQYF. In nucleotides, the CDR3 is TGTGCCAGCAGCTTACATGCCAGGGGCGAACAAGAGACCCAGTACTTC. The gene calls are TRBV7-3 and TRBJ2-5, with D perhaps matching TRBD1 (6 bases). This CDR3 spans 16 amino acids. Trimming shortened V by 2 bases and J by 2 bases, and 15 bases separated the two germline ends. Looked up from germline, CDR1 is SGHTA and CDR2 is FQGTGA. The variable domain in full, with the rest retrieved from reference TRBV7-3 and TRBJ2-5, is GAGVSQTPSNKVTEKGKYVELRCDPISGHTALYWYRQSLGQGPEFLIYFQGTGAADDSGLPNDRFFAVRPEGSVSTLKIQRTERGDSAVYLCASSLHARGEQETQYFGPGTRLLVL.

This sequence joins TRBV6-1 and TRBJ1-1; 9 positions agree with TRBD1. Germline V gene data show CDR1 as MNHNS and CDR2 as SASEGT. The junction had 6 bases not matched to a gene; V was cut back by 4 bases and J by 0 bases. CDR3 length: 16 residues. In DNA, the CDR3 is TGTGCCAGCAGTGGGGGACAGGGACACATGAACACTGAAGCTTTCTTT. Protein sequence: CASSGGQGHMNTEAFF.